These T cell receptor beta chains were read from a single sample in a study of blood T cell repertoires in COVID-19. Profiling relied on immunoSEQ multiplex PCR, and the TCRdb table lists in-frame clones only, not all of them. The top ten clones hold 0.85% to 1.3% of a sample with around 340,000 clones, about nine tenths of them seen once. The sequenced sample was PBMCs or T cells enriched from blood (not recorded which). All receptors come from a woman between 25 and 40 years old who had been exposed to COVID-19. Each CDR3 is given without its conserved first and last residue. Each record gives: V gene, CDR3 protein.

>TRBV12-5
ASGPPRSGSTDTQY
>TRBV14
ASSRNLAGRAEQY
>TRBV7-3
ASSLKRGGSNEQF
>TRBV10-1
ASSGGHTDTQY
>TRBV28
ASSLPGQGASEQF
>TRBV19
ASSIFGFPERNEQF
>TRBV27
ASSPGTSGRETQY
>TRBV12-5
ASRPSGNYGYT
>TRBV27
ASSSLTGLVTGELF
>TRBV5-5
ASSQTAGASYGYT
>TRBV11-2
ASSLGTGGTSYEQY
>TRBV7-9
ASSRGQGRSYEQY
>TRBV11-3
ASVEAYYEQY
>TRBV6-6
ATRGSLAGDEQY
>TRBV19
ASRTTGADTEAF
>TRBV28
ASSLSLRAPYEQY
>TRBV6-2/TRBV6-3
ASSFFSGSSSYNEQF
>TRBV25-1
ASSAGGHTQY
>TRBV19
ASSIVAGEYEQY
>TRBV29-1
SGRTSYNEQF
>TRBV11-2
ASSNQRLAGASRDYEQY
>TRBV3-1/TRBV3-2
ASSLGQGWIQY
>TRBV5-5
ASSLAGTSVYEQY
>TRBV5-6
ASSLDYHEQY
>TRBV3-1/TRBV3-2
ASSQGSNSYEQY
>TRBV28
ASSFGQGAGYT
>TRBV2
ASRTRRWNTEAF
>TRBV11-2
ASSSQGNTEAF
>TRBV28
ASSLPRQGTEAF
>TRBV19
ASIPTSGRAPSYNEQF
>TRBV2
ASSEYPGYT
>TRBV7-9
ASSPTPGYEQY
>TRBV18
ASSPGRTGALNTEAF
>TRBV19
ASRKPGDEKLF
>TRBV28
ASSITDINYGYT
>TRBV5-5
ASSFLAGGVETQY
>TRBV19
ASSLGLAYEQY
>TRBV28
ASSLGQVPEAF
>TRBV11-2
ASSSYLDRSYEQY
>TRBV18
ASSPPVAGGPRLAEAF
>TRBV6-6
ASKTGFSGANVLT
>TRBV28
ASSLSIQGRGYT
>TRBV12-3/TRBV12-4
ASSFRNTEAF
>TRBV7-3
ASSKTTGIGDGYT
>TRBV6-5
ASSSTGAPGSEQF